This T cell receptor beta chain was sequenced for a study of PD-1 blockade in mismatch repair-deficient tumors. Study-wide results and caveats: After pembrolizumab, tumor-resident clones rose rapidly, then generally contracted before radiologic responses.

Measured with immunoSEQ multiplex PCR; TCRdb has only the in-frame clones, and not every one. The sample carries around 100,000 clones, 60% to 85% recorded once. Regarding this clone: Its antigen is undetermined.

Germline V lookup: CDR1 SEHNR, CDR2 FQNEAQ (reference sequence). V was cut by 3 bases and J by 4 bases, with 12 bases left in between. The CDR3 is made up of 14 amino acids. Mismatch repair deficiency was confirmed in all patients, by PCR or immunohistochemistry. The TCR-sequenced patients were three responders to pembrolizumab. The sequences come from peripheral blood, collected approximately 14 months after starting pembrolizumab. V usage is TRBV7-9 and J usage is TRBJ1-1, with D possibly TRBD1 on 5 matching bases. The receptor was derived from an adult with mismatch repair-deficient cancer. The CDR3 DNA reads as TGTGCCAGCAGCTTCCCGCCAGGGATCACTGAAGCTTTCTTT. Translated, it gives CASSFPPGITEAFF. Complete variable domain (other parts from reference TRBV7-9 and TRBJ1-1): DTGVSQNPRHKITKRGQNVTFRCDPISEHNRLYWYRQTLGQGPEFLTYFQNEAQLEKSRLLSDRFSAERPKGSFSTLEIQRTEQGDSAMYLCASSFPPGITEAFFGQGTRLTVV.